A selection of T cell receptor beta chains follows, all from one sample in a study of blood T cell repertoires in COVID-19. Produced via immunoSEQ multiplex PCR; TCRdb's table is partial and in-frame only. Seen here are hundreds of thousands of clones, about nine tenths observed once, and the top ten hold more than 5%. The sample taken for sequencing was PBMCs or T cells enriched from blood (not recorded which). The receptors were sampled from a woman aged 25 to 39 with acute COVID-19. The conserved cysteine and the conserved F or W are not part of the CDR3 here.

v_gene: TRBV5-8; j_gene: TRBJ1-1; CDR3aa: ASTRGWHTEAF
v_gene: TRBV2; j_gene: TRBJ1-6; CDR3aa: ASSELPGGNSPLH
v_gene: TRBV6-5; j_gene: TRBJ1-1; CDR3aa: ASSYSTGGTEAF
v_gene: TRBV28; j_gene: TRBJ2-1; CDR3aa: ASRRGLAGGRRNNEQF
v_gene: TRBV5-1; j_gene: TRBJ1-1; CDR3aa: ASSLRQGVGNTEAF
v_gene: TRBV19; j_gene: TRBJ1-4; CDR3aa: ASSTLGGRANEKLF
v_gene: TRBV3-1/TRBV3-2; j_gene: TRBJ2-4; CDR3aa: ASSPRQGAFQY
v_gene: TRBV6-1; j_gene: TRBJ2-7; CDR3aa: ASSEAGTGVYEQY
v_gene: TRBV10-3; j_gene: TRBJ1-1; CDR3aa: AIAQDRGEAF
v_gene: TRBV5-4; j_gene: TRBJ2-5; CDR3aa: ASSSMLGTEETQY
v_gene: TRBV19; j_gene: TRBJ2-3; CDR3aa: ASRHPGLATDTQY
v_gene: TRBV27; j_gene: TRBJ1-6; CDR3aa: ASSLGPAGNSPLH
v_gene: TRBV5-1; j_gene: TRBJ1-2; CDR3aa: ASSLRGQGTSGYT
v_gene: TRBV9; j_gene: TRBJ2-2; CDR3aa: ASSVGAGGNTGELF
v_gene: TRBV27; j_gene: TRBJ1-1; CDR3aa: ASSRQGDSTEAF
v_gene: TRBV3-1/TRBV3-2; j_gene: TRBJ2-7; CDR3aa: ASSFESQREQY
v_gene: TRBV18; j_gene: TRBJ1-2; CDR3aa: ASSPLRQGRTGATVYGYT
v_gene: TRBV6-2/TRBV6-3; j_gene: TRBJ2-2; CDR3aa: ASSYGLTSVNTGELF
v_gene: TRBV27; j_gene: TRBJ1-6; CDR3aa: ASTLGGARNSPLH
v_gene: TRBV7-9; j_gene: TRBJ1-1; CDR3aa: ASSLAPRGGGEAF
v_gene: TRBV18; j_gene: TRBJ2-2; CDR3aa: ASSPGLAGKNTGELF
v_gene: TRBV29-1; j_gene: TRBJ1-2; CDR3aa: SVASDRAAYGYT
v_gene: TRBV6-5; j_gene: TRBJ1-5; CDR3aa: ASSKRFDQPQH
v_gene: TRBV3-1/TRBV3-2; j_gene: TRBJ2-5; CDR3aa: ASSQERGPIPRAQY
v_gene: TRBV9; j_gene: TRBJ2-3; CDR3aa: ASSSRQGITDTQY
v_gene: TRBV7-2; j_gene: TRBJ2-7; CDR3aa: ASSLGGREQY
v_gene: TRBV6-5; j_gene: TRBJ2-2; CDR3aa: ASTRGTGPPWELF
v_gene: TRBV11-1; j_gene: TRBJ2-7; CDR3aa: ASSLFGGDEQY
v_gene: TRBV5-4; j_gene: TRBJ1-2; CDR3aa: ASSRGHLNYGYT
v_gene: TRBV20-1; j_gene: TRBJ1-6; CDR3aa: SASHRVDSPLH
v_gene: TRBV7-9; j_gene: TRBJ2-1; CDR3aa: ASSQTESYNEQF
v_gene: TRBV28; j_gene: TRBJ1-4; CDR3aa: ASSVRQGTNEKLF
v_gene: TRBV2; j_gene: TRBJ1-6; CDR3aa: ASSEWEWAHWGGESPLH
v_gene: TRBV4-2; j_gene: TRBJ1-2; CDR3aa: ASSQDTTGGGYWGYT
v_gene: TRBV28; j_gene: TRBJ1-3; CDR3aa: ASSLDSHSGNTIY